Listed below are T cell receptor beta chains from one sample, sequenced in a study of shared clonotypes between healthy human individuals. Only in-frame clones appear in the TCRdb table, and some are missing; sequencing was by immunoSEQ multiplex PCR. The profile shows millions of clones, roughly nine tenths of them singletons. Sample: naive CD4+ T cells sorted from blood. The receptor source for this set is a man aged 18-30 years in good health. Each CDR3 is given with its conserved first and last residue. Each record gives: J gene, V gene, CDR3 protein.

>TRBJ1-5|TRBV7-2
CASSLEVRQPQHF
>TRBJ1-5|TRBV5-1
CASSLLSGQPQHF
>TRBJ2-7|TRBV18
CASSPSTGQGSYEQYF
>TRBJ2-5|TRBV29-1
CSVTPGTGAQETQYF
>TRBJ2-3|TRBV5-1
CASSVGPLGGRAVDTQYF
>TRBJ2-7|TRBV28
CASSFPRGLSYEQYF
>TRBJ1-1|TRBV7-3
CASSSSMNTEAFF
>TRBJ2-6|TRBV28
CASSLESAGANVLTF
>TRBJ2-4|TRBV5-1
CASSLGEVAKNIQYF
>TRBJ1-6|TRBV18
CASSPLGQGKSPLHF
>TRBJ2-7|TRBV6-5
CASSYSLGQGANEQYF
>TRBJ1-1|TRBV29-1
CSVGGRGSPAMNTEAFF
>TRBJ2-3|TRBV28
CASSRLAGSTDTQYF
>TRBJ1-1|TRBV28
CASSQNPDRGTEAFF
>TRBJ2-5|TRBV5-5
CASSPGGRLETQYF
>TRBJ1-5|TRBV11-2
CASSLAPRGRQPQHF
>TRBJ2-5|TRBV9
CASSVTGGAEETQYF
>TRBJ1-1|TRBV19
CASSAQWSNTEAFF
>TRBJ1-2|TRBV30
CAWSVSQGAVIDTF
>TRBJ1-1|TRBV6-1
CASSEAPGNTEAFF
>TRBJ1-2|TRBV28
CASNPQSAPYGYTF
>TRBJ2-7|TRBV9
CASSVDPAVYEQYF
>TRBJ1-5|TRBV2
CASSASAGGGSNQPQHF
>TRBJ1-3|TRBV7-9
CASSYPAAGNTIYF
>TRBJ2-3|TRBV4-1
CASSQGRRSGADTQYF
>TRBJ1-2|TRBV2
CASNWEGGSNYGYTF
>TRBJ2-5|TRBV25-1
CASSDPGVETQYF
>TRBJ1-1|TRBV2
CASSFYRGQETEAFF
>TRBJ1-6|TRBV27
CASSLRGTYNSPLHF
>TRBJ2-6|TRBV19
CASSSGSGANVLTF
>TRBJ2-5|TRBV10-3
CAISGTGGLETQYF
>TRBJ1-4|TRBV7-9
CASSLEAEKLFF
>TRBJ2-7|TRBV20-1
CSARAGNEQYF
>TRBJ2-3|TRBV6-6
CASSYSTPSTDTQYF
>TRBJ1-2|TRBV7-9
CASSSGQYGYTF
>TRBJ2-1|TRBV6-5
CASSSSGAGGRNEQFF
>TRBJ1-5|TRBV18
CASSQSGRGIQPQHF
>TRBJ2-7|TRBV28
CASSFRLTTHYEQYF
>TRBJ2-7|TRBV6-6
CASSRTSGNYEQYF
>TRBJ2-3|TRBV10-2
CASSLRADTQYF
>TRBJ1-2|TRBV2
CASTAGDNYGYTF
>TRBJ2-7|TRBV4-1
CASSQGRTSGISYEQYF
>TRBJ2-5|TRBV30
CAWRAGRFQETQYF
>TRBJ2-7|TRBV18
CASSLTTLRDSSYEQYF
>TRBJ2-3|TRBV5-1
CASSSGESTDTQYF
>TRBJ1-5|TRBV19
CASSIAGQLNQPQHF
>TRBJ1-2|TRBV29-1
CSTNRPDYGYTF
>TRBJ2-3|TRBV6-1
CASSERLAGNTDTQYF
>TRBJ1-6|TRBV6-1
CASSGGGGPNSPLHF
>TRBJ1-2|TRBV10-3
CAISLQENYGYTF
>TRBJ1-5|TRBV2
CASRAGGSPQPQHF
>TRBJ1-1|TRBV28
CASSLPDRGLTEAFF
>TRBJ2-3|TRBV18
CASSPSGGSTDTQYF
>TRBJ2-7|TRBV18
CASSPGQFYEQYF
>TRBJ2-7|TRBV15
CATRWTGSSYEQYF
>TRBJ2-7|TRBV10-3
CATGGRPSYEQYF